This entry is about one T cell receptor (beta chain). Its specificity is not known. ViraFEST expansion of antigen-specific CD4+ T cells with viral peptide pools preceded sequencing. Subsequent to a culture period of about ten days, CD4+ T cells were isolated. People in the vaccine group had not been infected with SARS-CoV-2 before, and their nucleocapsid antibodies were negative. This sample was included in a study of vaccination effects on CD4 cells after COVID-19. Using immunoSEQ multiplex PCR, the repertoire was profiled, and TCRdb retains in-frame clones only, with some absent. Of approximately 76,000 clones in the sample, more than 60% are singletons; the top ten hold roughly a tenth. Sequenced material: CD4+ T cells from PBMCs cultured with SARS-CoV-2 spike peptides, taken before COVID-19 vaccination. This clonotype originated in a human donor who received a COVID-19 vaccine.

The CDR3 spells CASSEYKGGEAFF. The CDR3 DNA reads TGTGCCAGCAGTGAATATAAGGGGGGTGAAGCTTTCTTT. V usage is TRBV6-1 and J usage is TRBJ1-1; TRBD1 is a possible D gene (6 bases). Germline CDR1 reads MNHNS; CDR2 reads SASEGT. V lost 2 bases and J lost 7, with 11 bases in between. CDR3 length: 13 amino acids.